This T cell receptor beta chain derives from a study of OX40 agonist ivuxolimab in advanced cancers. The CDR3 consists of 16 residues. V shed 1 base and J 6 bases; nucleotides not matched to a gene: 10. Germline V gene lookup returns CDR1 SGHVS and CDR2 FNYEAQ. Measured with immunoSEQ multiplex PCR; TCRdb has only the in-frame clones, and not every one. In the table there are under 85,000 clones, over 85% of which are singletons. Sequencing was performed on CD4+ or CD8+ T cells sorted from blood, taken in a trial of the OX40 agonist ivuxolimab. The clonotype comes from an adult with an advanced solid tumor such as melanoma, head and neck, liver or kidney cancer. The gene calls are TRBV7-6 and TRBJ2-3; 7 positions match TRBD2. CDR3 in amino acids: CASSLGMGGVRDTQYF. The CDR3 coding sequence is TGTGCCAGCAGCTTAGGGATGGGGGGGGTCCGGGATACGCAGTATTTT.